What follows is one T cell receptor beta chain and its context. This clone turned up a few times. Its antigen is currently not known. Base qualities are not recorded, but no much larger clone differs from it by a single base. The record originates from a study of blood T cell repertoires in COVID-19 (dated by TCRdb to 2019 to 2021). Concerning the study at large: Samples from collaborators originated in the United States, Italy and Spain and spanned both the acute and convalescent phases of COVID-19. The material from the prospective study consisted of cDNA or gDNA derived from T cells, B-cell-depleted T cells, or PBMCs. The dataset comprised deeply sampled blood TCRbeta repertoires from subjects exposed to, actively infected with, or recovered from COVID-19. The repertoires were made available in a free public database intended to serve as a resource for research on the immune response to SARS-CoV-2. The samples were drawn from the first 160 participants of the ongoing ImmuneRACE study and from 1,254 subjects provided by 6 global collaborators. A de-identified subject ID, COVID-19 status, age in years and sex were almost always included in the sample metadata. Where available, HLA class I and class II types were obtained from metadata supplied by the sample provider rather than from assay-based typing.

V is cut by 1 base and J by 4 bases, and the space between the germline ends is 8 bases. Taken from cysteine to phenylalanine, the CDR3 has 14 residues. CDR3 DNA is the only sequence kept; it has 42 bases, read in frame from the first base. The germline V gene (reference sequence) sets CDR1 to LNHDA and CDR2 to SQIVND. TCRbeta CDR3 regions were amplified from genomic DNA by means of the immunoSEQ Assay, a bias-controlled multiplex PCR. The authors' pipeline ran thus. The number of nucleated cells in each sample was estimated from the amplification of reference gene primers within the assay. To quantify the absolute abundance of each unique TCRbeta CDR3 rearrangement, sequence reads were collapsed and filtered. Productive Simpson clonality was computed per sample as the square root of Simpson's diversity index over productive rearrangements. TCRdb carries this immuneACCESS record with in-frame sequences only. Its versions omit some clonotypes, under half of them owing to an unresolved V gene in the studies checked, with the rest unexplained. V and J calls and clone size are those listed in that table; D and trimming were worked out from the DNA. This sample gives some 150,000 clones in total; roughly 85% of them show up just once. The ten biggest clones cover 2.5% to 3% of the sample.

The collaborating institutions used their own protocols to collect whole blood in K2EDTA tubes. For TCRbeta analysis, collaborators shipped samples as frozen whole blood, isolated PBMCs, or DNA extracted from either of those sample types. General findings and caveats noted by the study authors: How much clinical and demographic metadata was included differed by source and by participant, and the metadata was provided uncurated.

The chain links TRBV19 with TRBJ1-5; too little of a D gene remains to name it. This TCR was recovered from a middle-aged man with acute or convalescent COVID-19. Sequenced input: peripheral blood. CDR3 sequence: CASSIAIRNQPQHF. The DNA is TGTGCCAGTAGTATAGCTATTCGGAATCAGCCCCAGCATTTT.